Sequencing of this T cell receptor beta chain was carried out in a study of T cells in Graves' hyperthyroidism and ophthalmopathy. CDR1 and CDR2 (germline): SGDLS, YYNGEE. Trimming took off 0 bases at V and 2 bases at J, with 8 bases between the two ends. CDR3 size: 15 residues. Researchers amplified the TCR beta CDR3 regions from RNA transcripts. TCR CDR3 regions were first amplified by RT-PCR with HTBI primers. MiXCR, run by TCRdb on the multiplex PCR reads, gives a single entry per CDR3 protein. This table has approximately 600,000 distinct CDR3 sequences, approximately 15% appearing once. The chain recombines TRBV9 with TRBJ2-2, with no clear D. Sample: blood. The receptor comes from a woman between 35 and 50 years old with Graves' ophthalmopathy. The CDR3 sequence is CASSVGGINTGELFF. CDR3 nucleotide sequence: TGTGCCAGCAGCGTAGGAGGAATTAACACCGGGGAGCTGTTTTTT.